These 13 T cell receptor beta chains were sequenced from one sample in a study of CD8+ T cells in alopecia areata. Specified treatment: oral pan-JAK inhibitor, 5-10 mg twice daily. It was cDNA, reverse transcribed from extracted RNA, that served as the sequencing template. Sequencing was performed with immunoSEQ multiplex PCR; in TCRdb, only in-frame clones are kept and a portion is missing. The sample has 170,000 or so clones; approximately 55% are singletons. This sample comprised CD8+ T cells sorted from blood, obtained at week 24, from a patient treated with tofacitinib. The source of these receptors is a human donor with alopecia areata.

The genes are TRBV7-2 and TRBJ2-3; 7 positions agree with TRBD1. The CDR3 has 15 amino acids. From germline, CDR1 is SGHTA and CDR2 FQGNSA. V lost 1 base and J lost 1; bases outside the gene matches: 2. This CDR3 reads CASSLVGTGTDTQYF. The CDR3 DNA sequence: TGTGCCAGCAGCTTAGTCGGGACAGGCACAGATACGCAGTATTTT.

The chain joins TRBV30 to TRBJ1-1; 9 positions agree with TRBD1. Trimming at V came to 5 bases and at J to 0 bases, leaving 4 bases not matched to a gene. CDR1 and CDR2 (germline): GTSNPN, SVGIG (reference sequence). This CDR3 contains 14 residues. CDR3 loop: CAWSQGALNTEAFF. The CDR3 DNA follows: TGTGCCTGGTCACAGGGGGCTTTGAACACTGAAGCTTTCTTT.

The CDR3 here is CATSSIGQASSGANVLTF. The CDR3 nucleotides read TGTGCCACCAGCAGTATAGGACAGGCTAGCTCTGGGGCCAACGTCCTGACTTTC. V and J are TRBV15 and TRBJ2-6; TRBD1 matches at 7 bases. CDR1 is LNHNV and CDR2 is YYDKDF in the germline V gene (reference sequence). This CDR3 region has 18 residues. Unmatched junction bases numbered 8, after V lost 3 bases and J lost 0 bases.

Here the CDR3 DNA reads TGTGCCAGCAGCGCCCTAGCGACCTCCTACGAGCAGTACTTC. Residues: CASSALATSYEQYF. The chain combines TRBV7-2 with TRBJ2-7; tentatively, D is TRBD2 (6 bases). CDR1 is SGHTA, CDR2 FQGNSA, per germline. This CDR3 spans 14 amino acids. V gave up 5 bases and J gave up 0 bases, with 11 bases separating them.

The chain combines TRBV7-9 with TRBJ1-2, with TRBD1 identical over 7 bases. The CDR3 has 14 amino acids. Germline assignment: CDR1 SEHNR and CDR2 FQNEAQ (reference sequence). Trimming at V came to 5 bases and at J to 1 base, leaving 4 bases not matched to a gene. In nucleotides, the CDR3 is TGTGCCAGCAGCGACAGGGACTTTAACTATGGCTACACCTTC. Its protein is CASSDRDFNYGYTF.

The chain joins TRBV7-8 to TRBJ1-1; D unclear. Germline lookup yields CDR1 SGHVS and CDR2 FQNEAQ. The V end was cut by 1 base, the J end by 0 bases, with 9 bases between. CDR3 length: 15 amino acids. The CDR3 protein is CASSLVQTLNTEAFF. The CDR3 DNA is TGTGCCAGCAGCTTAGTACAGACTTTGAACACTGAAGCTTTCTTT.

This clone was picked up a small number of times. Here the CDR3 DNA reads TGTGCCTGGAGAGACAGGGGTTGGACTGAAGCTTTCTTT. Its protein is CAWRDRGWTEAFF. The chain links TRBV30 to TRBJ1-1; 8 bases match TRBD1. The CDR3 is 13 amino acids. In germline, CDR1 is GTSNPN, CDR2 SVGIG (reference sequence). V lost 3 bases to trimming and J lost 5 bases; unmatched junction nucleotides: 5.

This clone was seen only once. This chain joins TRBV11-2 and TRBJ1-1, with a tentative D call TRBD1 (5 bases). Germline-derived CDR1 and CDR2 are SGHAT and FQNNGV. V lost 3 bases and J 2 bases, leaving 16 bases between the germline ends. This CDR3 region has 16 residues. CDR3 nucleotide sequence: TGTGCCAGCAGCTTCTACGGGGCGGGAGCCAACACTGAAGCTTTCTTT. Protein sequence: CASSFYGAGANTEAFF.

The CDR3, as DNA: TGTGCCAGCGGAAGACTAGCGGGAGGGGACGAGCAGTACTTC. Protein product: CASGRLAGGDEQYF. The chain carries TRBV27 and TRBJ2-7, with TRBD2 identical over 14 bases. The V segment lost 8 bases and the J segment 5 bases; nucleotides outside the gene matches: 5. The CDR3 consists of 14 residues. Germline V gene data show CDR1 as MNHEY and CDR2 as SMNVEV (reference sequence).

The sample holds a few counts of this clone. This chain uses TRBV7-2 with TRBJ1-1, with 7 bases matching TRBD1. Germline assignment: CDR1 SGHTA and CDR2 FQGNSA. CDR3 length: 14 amino acids. J was trimmed by 1 base and V by 5 bases; bases with no gene match: 4. The chain's CDR3 is CASSVDRRNTEAFF. CDR3 in DNA: TGTGCCAGCAGCGTGGACAGGAGGAACACTGAAGCTTTCTTT.

The chain recombines TRBV25-1 with TRBJ1-4; the D gene is possibly TRBD1 (5 bases). This CDR3 is built from 13 residues. The V end was cut by 9 bases, the J end by 6 bases, with 14 bases between. The germline V gene has CDR1 MGHDK and CDR2 SYGVNS. CDR3 bases: TGTGCCAGTCGACGCTGGGGGGATGAAAAACTGTTTTTT. Protein sequence: CASRRWGDEKLFF. Full variable domain (missing parts from reference TRBV25-1 and TRBJ1-4): EADIYQTPRYLVIGTGKKITLECSQTMGHDKMYWYQQDPGMELHLIHYSYGVNSTEKGDLSSESTVSRIRTEHFPLTLESARPSHTSQYLCASRRWGDEKLFFGSGTQLSVL.

The rearrangement uses TRBV30 and TRBJ2-7, with 8 nucleotides matching TRBD1. Germline loops: CDR1 GTSNPN, CDR2 SVGIG (reference sequence). Trimming at V came to 0 bases and at J to 0 bases, leaving 4 bases not matched to a gene. The CDR3 runs to 15 residues. CDR3 DNA: TGTGCCTGGAGTGTGGGGACAGGAATCTCCTACGAGCAGTACTTC. Translation gives CAWSVGTGISYEQYF.

V usage is TRBV6-1 and J usage is TRBJ1-1, with D possibly matching TRBD1 (6 bases). The V end was cut by 8 bases, the J end by 5 bases, with 9 bases between. Germline V gene data show CDR1 as MNHNS and CDR2 as SASEGT. This CDR3 comprises 11 residues. CDR3 sequence (DNA): TGTGCCAGCCAAACAGGGACTGAAGCTTTCTTT. Translated, it gives CASQTGTEAFF.